The next 8 T cell receptor beta chains were all read from a single sample in a study of T cells after yellow fever vaccination. TCRdb reanalysed the 5' RACE reads using MiXCR and keeps one entry per CDR3 protein. The table has about 320,000 distinct CDR3 sequences, approximately 4% seen once; the top ten hold just under 20%. The specimen was PBMCs, collected 15 days after the yellow fever booster vaccination. These receptors were collected from a man between 18 and 35 years old who received the YFV17D yellow fever vaccine.

This clonotype came up many times. The genes are TRBV6-5 and TRBJ1-2, with a tentative D call TRBD1 (5 bases). The CDR3 runs 15 residues. Germline assignment: CDR1 MNHEY and CDR2 SVGAGI. V lost 2 bases, J lost 4 bases, and 14 bases lay in between. CDR3 loop: CASSYVGAAGYGYTF. In DNA, the CDR3 is TGTGCCAGCAGTTACGTCGGGGCGGCGGGCTATGGCTACACCTTC.

Only a few counts were recorded for this clonotype. The chain links TRBV7-2 to TRBJ2-3; 8 nucleotides line up with TRBD2. Germline CDR1 reads SGHTA; CDR2 reads FQGNSA. Germline trimming cut 2 bases from V and 8 bases from J; bases unmatched to any gene: 9. This CDR3 is built from 15 residues. CDR3 loop: CASSLSAGAGSTQYF. The CDR3 DNA reads as TGTGCCAGCAGCTTATCAGCGGGGGCCGGGAGTACGCAGTATTTT.

This clonotype was picked up a small number of times. V and J are TRBV5-5 and TRBJ1-1; 10 positions agree with TRBD1. Trimming cost V 5 bases and J 4 bases; bases outside gene matches: 8. Looked up from germline, CDR1 is SGHKS and CDR2 is YYEKEE (reference sequence). This CDR3 is built from 15 residues. This chain's CDR3 is CASSRQGALSTEAFF. The CDR3 DNA follows: TGTGCCAGCAGTCGACAGGGGGCACTTAGCACTGAAGCTTTCTTT.

Only a few counts were recorded for this clonotype. The CDR3, as DNA: TGTGCCAGCAGTAGCCTCCGGACAGGGAGCACAGATACGCAGTATTTT. The encoded protein is CASSSLRTGSTDTQYF. The gene calls are TRBV6-2 or TRBV6-3 and TRBJ2-3; TRBD1 matches at 8 bases. V shed 5 bases, J shed 0 bases, and the junction held 7 bases outside the gene matches. There are 16 residues in the CDR3. Germline CDR1 and CDR2: MNHEY and SVGEGT.

This clonotype was found many times. The chain is built from TRBV27 and TRBJ2-1; TRBD2 aligns across 9 bases. J gave up 4 bases and V 2 bases, and 9 bases lay outside the gene matches. Germline CDR1 is MNHEY and CDR2 is SMNVEV (reference sequence). The CDR3 totals 17 residues. In DNA, the CDR3 is TGTGCCAGCAGTTTACCCAGCGGGGGGTTCCCTTACAATGAGCAGTTCTTC. This encodes CASSLPSGGFPYNEQFF.

The rearrangement links TRBV7-6 to TRBJ2-2, with D perhaps matching TRBD1 or TRBD2 (5 bases each). The CDR3 length is 16 residues. V shed 5 bases and J shed 4 bases, with 17 bases lying between them. Germline V gene sequence: CDR1 SGHVS, CDR2 FNYEAQ. CDR3: CASSPGWQGVTGELFF. CDR3 DNA: TGTGCCAGCAGCCCCGGATGGCAGGGAGTCACCGGGGAGCTGTTTTTT.

This clonotype came up a few times. The J gene is TRBJ2-3, the V gene TRBV28; no firm D call. Trimming took off 5 bases at V and 1 base at J, with 13 bases between the two ends. The CDR3 covers 15 residues. The germline V gene has CDR1 MDHEN and CDR2 SYDVKM. The CDR3 protein is CASSPNLSRTDTQYF. The DNA for the CDR3 is TGTGCCAGCAGTCCTAACTTATCCCGCACAGATACGCAGTATTTT.

The chain is built from TRBV12-2 and TRBJ1-1. TRBV12-2 is reported as a pseudogene. The CDR3 has 8 residues. The CDR3: CASRFPFF. In DNA form, the CDR3 reads TGTGCAAGTCGCTTCCCTTTCTTT.